These 32 T cell receptor beta chains originate from one sample sequenced in a study of blood T cell repertoires in COVID-19. Sequencing was performed with immunoSEQ multiplex PCR; in TCRdb, only in-frame clones are kept and a portion is missing. In the table there are more than 65,000 clones, about four fifths of which are singletons. The sample was peripheral blood. The source of these receptors is a woman aged 70-85 years with acute or convalescent COVID-19.

V and J are TRBV29-1 and TRBJ2-3; 14 positions agree with TRBD2. The CDR3 totals 15 residues. V lost 5 bases and J lost 1; bases outside the gene matches: 2. From germline, CDR1 is SQVTM and CDR2 ANQGSEA. DNA of the CDR3: TGCAGCGTTACGGGACTAGCGGGAGGCACAGATACGCAGTATTTT. Residues: CSVTGLAGGTDTQYF.

J is TRBJ2-1 and V is TRBV12-5, with 7 bases matching TRBD2. In germline, CDR1 is LGHNT, CDR2 FRNRAP. V was clipped by 2 bases and J by 1 base; unmatched bases: 5. CDR3 length: 16 residues. The CDR3 DNA is TGTGCTAGTGGTTTGTCACTAGCGACTTCCTACAATGAGCAGTTCTTC. Translation gives CASGLSLATSYNEQFF.

The rearrangement joins TRBV3-1 (or the pseudogene TRBV3-2) to TRBJ1-5; 7 bases agree with TRBD1. The CDR3 has 16 residues. V dropped 3 bases and J dropped 3; count of bases not matched to a gene: 8. CDR1 and CDR2 (germline): LGHDT, YNNKEL (reference sequence). The DNA for the CDR3 is TGTGCCAGCAGCCAGACTCCCGGGACAGCCAATCAGCCCCAGCATTTT. Translation: CASSQTPGTANQPQHF.

Here the CDR3 DNA reads TGTGCCAGCAGCCCTCAAGCGGAGCAAGAGACCCAGTACTTC. Translating it yields CASSPQAEQETQYF. The V gene is TRBV7-2, the J gene TRBJ2-5; possible D gene TRBD2, 5 bases. The V and J ends lost 5 bases and 2 bases respectively, with 12 bases between them. This CDR3 comprises 14 residues. Per the germline V gene, CDR1 is SGHTA and CDR2 is FQGNSA.

CDR3 sequence (DNA): TGTGCCAGCAGTGAAACCGGGGGGAATCAGCCCCAGCATTTT. Its translation is CASSETGGNQPQHF. The gene calls are TRBV6-1 and TRBJ1-5; D perhaps matches TRBD1 (5 bases). The V end lost 2 bases, the J end lost 4 bases, and 9 bases lay between the germline ends. Germline V gene data show CDR1 as MNHNS and CDR2 as SASEGT. The CDR3 totals 14 residues.

The chain links TRBV4-1 to TRBJ1-2; TRBD1 is a possible D gene (6 bases). Trimming removed 4 bases at V and 0 bases at J, with 15 bases between. The CDR3 is 16 residues long. The V gene's germline CDR1 is MGHRA and CDR2 YSYEKL. As DNA, the CDR3 is TGCGCCAGCAGCCCCCCCGGGACACCATCTAACTATGGCTACACCTTC. Its protein is CASSPPGTPSNYGYTF.

The V call is TRBV27, the J call TRBJ1-4, with 7 positions matching TRBD1. Losses at the gene ends were 5 bases for V and 1 base for J; bases not matched to a gene: 7. Germline V gene sequence: CDR1 MNHEY, CDR2 SMNVEV (reference sequence). This CDR3 has 16 amino acids. This CDR3 reads CASSPLTGLTNEKLFF. CDR3 nucleotides: TGTGCCAGCAGTCCTCTGACAGGGTTAACTAATGAAAAACTGTTTTTT. Together with reference TRBV27 and TRBJ1-4, the CDR3 gives the full variable domain: EAQVTQNPRYLITVTGKKLTVTCSQNMNHEYMSWYRQDPGLGLRQIYYSMNVEVTDKGDVPEGYKVSRKEKRNFPLILESPSPNQTSLYFCASSPLTGLTNEKLFFGSGTQLSVL.

The chain carries TRBV5-1 and TRBJ2-3, with D possibly matching TRBD2 (6 bases). Germline V CDR1 and CDR2: SGHRS, YFSETQ. The CDR3 has 16 residues. Trimming cost V 2 bases and J 2 bases, with 15 bases left between them. CDR3 sequence (DNA): TGCGCCAGCAGCTTAGGGTTAGCGGAGAACACAGATACGCAGTATTTT. Protein sequence: CASSLGLAENTDTQYF.

This clone was detected only a few times. V is TRBV24-1 and J is TRBJ1-5; D might be TRBD1 (6 bases). The germline V gene has CDR1 KGHDR and CDR2 SFDVKD. This CDR3 contains 14 residues. Trimming removed 7 bases from V and 4 bases from J, with 13 bases in between. The chain's CDR3 is CATSVGGQNQPQHF. CDR3 in DNA: TGTGCCACCAGCGTAGGGGGACAAAATCAGCCCCAGCATTTT.

The chain uses TRBV18 and TRBJ2-1, with a tentative D call TRBD2 (6 bases). Between the trimmed V and J ends, which lost 6 bases and 5 bases, there was a span of 11 bases. Looked up from germline, CDR1 is KGHSH and CDR2 is LQKENI. The CDR3 extends over 13 amino acids. The CDR3 DNA sequence: TGTGCCAGCTCCCTCTCGGGGGACAATGAGCAGTTCTTC. This encodes CASSLSGDNEQFF.

The V call is TRBV6-1, the J call TRBJ2-7, with D perhaps matching TRBD1 (6 bases). CDR1 MNHNS and CDR2 SASEGT come from the germline V gene. The V gene lost 3 bases and the J gene lost 1 base, with 10 bases spanning the gap. CDR3 length equals 14 residues. The CDR3 region is CASSDRGRSYEQYF. Written as DNA, the CDR3 is TGTGCCAGCAGTGACAGGGGACGGTCCTACGAGCAGTACTTC.

This sequence joins TRBV6-1 and TRBJ1-6; D may be TRBD1 (6 bases). This CDR3 spans 14 amino acids. V was clipped by 1 base and J by 9 bases, with 10 bases between them. Germline loops: CDR1 MNHNS, CDR2 SASEGT. CDR3 nucleotides: TGTGCCAGCAGTGAAGACAGGGTTGCTTCACCCCTCCACTTT. This encodes CASSEDRVASPLHF.

V and J are TRBV5-1 and TRBJ2-1; a possible D gene is TRBD2 (5 bases). V dropped 2 bases and J dropped 6 bases, with 15 bases sitting between them. The length of the CDR3 is 15 residues. Looked up from germline, CDR1 is SGHRS and CDR2 is YFSETQ. CDR3: CASSLSFGLINEQFF. CDR3 DNA sequence: TGCGCCAGCAGCTTATCATTTGGACTGATCAATGAGCAGTTCTTC.

The chain couples TRBV29-1 to TRBJ2-7, with 11 bases fitting TRBD2. The CDR3 consists of 13 residues. With V trimmed by 4 bases and J by 6 bases, 5 bases remained unmatched. Germline lookup yields CDR1 SQVTM and CDR2 ANQGSEA. CDR3 sequence reads: CSVGVAGGSEQYF. The CDR3 DNA reads as TGCAGCGTTGGGGTAGCGGGAGGGAGCGAGCAGTACTTC.

The gene calls are TRBV5-1 and TRBJ1-2; TRBD1 matches at 7 bases. This CDR3 is 15 amino acids long. V lost 4 bases, J lost 0 bases, and 6 bases stayed unmatched. Germline CDR1 and CDR2: SGHRS and YFSETQ. The CDR3 here is CASSPDRASNYGYTF. Here the CDR3 DNA reads TGCGCCAGCAGCCCAGACAGGGCCTCTAACTATGGCTACACCTTC.

The chain carries TRBV20-1 and TRBJ2-1; D unresolved. This CDR3 comprises 13 residues. V dropped 3 bases and J dropped 12 bases, with 18 bases sitting between them. The germline V gene encodes CDR1 DFQATT and CDR2 SNEGSKA (reference sequence). The CDR3 nucleotides are TGCAGTGCTAGTTATGGATCGGCCGAGGTGCAGTTCTTC. Its protein product is CSASYGSAEVQFF.

The J gene is TRBJ2-5, the V gene TRBV3-1 (or the pseudogene TRBV3-2), with D possibly matching TRBD1 (6 bases). The V gene's germline CDR1 is LGHDT and CDR2 YNNKEL (reference sequence). This CDR3 is 13 amino acids long. Trimming removed 5 bases from V and 2 bases from J, with 9 bases in between. The CDR3 is CASSKRGQETQYF. The CDR3 DNA reads TGTGCCAGCAGCAAGAGGGGGCAAGAGACCCAGTACTTC.

The CDR3 nucleotides read TGCGCCAGCAGTATTTTGAGGGGGCGAGGGTCCACTGAAGCTTTCTTT. Translated: CASSILRGRGSTEAFF. The V and J genes are TRBV5-1 and TRBJ1-1, with 7 nucleotides matching TRBD1. CDR1 is SGHRS and CDR2 is YFSETQ in the germline V gene. This CDR3 has 16 amino acids. V was clipped by 5 bases and J by 4 bases; unmatched bases: 14.

The V call is TRBV19, the J call TRBJ1-2; 8 nucleotides line up with TRBD1. CDR1 is LNHDA, CDR2 SQIVND, per germline (reference sequence). CDR3 size: 17 residues. Unmatched junction bases numbered 14, after V lost 4 bases and J lost 4 bases. This CDR3 is CASSTSDGQGRSYGYTF. DNA of the CDR3: TGTGCCAGTAGTACGTCGGACGGACAGGGACGGAGCTATGGCTACACCTTC.

The V call is TRBV5-4, the J call TRBJ2-1; tentative D call: TRBD2 (6 bases). V was trimmed by 0 bases and J by 6 bases, leaving 10 bases between them. The CDR3 is 14 residues long. From germline, CDR1 is SGHNT and CDR2 YYREEE (reference sequence). The chain's CDR3 is CASSLGRGANEQFF. CDR3 nucleotides: TGTGCCAGCAGCTTGGGGCGGGGTGCCAATGAGCAGTTCTTC.

The chain recombines TRBV18 with TRBJ2-5, with D possibly matching TRBD1 (5 bases). There are 12 residues in the CDR3. Trimming took 6 bases from V and 2 from J, leaving 7 bases between them. Germline lookup yields CDR1 KGHSH and CDR2 LQKENI. CDR3 coding DNA: TGTGCCAGCTCGGACACACAAGAGACCCAGTACTTC. It codes for CASSDTQETQYF.

The chain employs TRBV6-5 and TRBJ2-3; 9 bases fit TRBD2. Germline-derived CDR1 and CDR2 are MNHEY and SVGAGI. CDR3 length equals 14 residues. The junction had 6 bases not matched to a gene; V was cut back by 7 bases and J by 4 bases. CDR3 sequence reads: CASTGSGSPDTQYF. As DNA, the CDR3 is TGTGCCAGCACGGGTAGCGGGAGCCCAGATACGCAGTATTTT.

The chain carries TRBV6-5 and TRBJ1-4; TRBD1 matches at 8 bases. CDR3 size: 13 residues. Germline lookup yields CDR1 MNHEY and CDR2 SVGAGI. The J segment lost 7 bases and the V segment lost 6 bases, leaving 4 bases of the junction unmatched. The CDR3 DNA follows: TGTGCCAGCAGGGGACAGGCGGGTGAAAAACTGTTTTTT. This translates into CASRGQAGEKLFF.

This clone has only a few counts. J is TRBJ1-5 and V is TRBV6-5; possible D gene TRBD1, 5 bases. The CDR3 is 15 amino acids. The V and J ends lost 6 bases and 2 bases respectively, with 14 bases between them. Germline V CDR1 and CDR2: MNHEY, SVGAGI. CDR3 in DNA: TGTGCCAGCAGCCACGACCGGGGGGGCAATCAGCCCCAGCATTTT. Translated, it gives CASSHDRGGNQPQHF.

This clone was seen only once. The chain has TRBV2 and TRBJ2-3; 7 positions match TRBD2. The CDR3 covers 15 residues. Per germline, CDR1 SNHLY and CDR2 FYNNEI. V trimming: 2 bases; J trimming: 0 bases; junction bases outside the gene matches: 2. CDR3 in amino acids: CASSERLASTDTQYF. In nucleotides, the CDR3 is TGTGCCAGCAGTGAACGACTAGCCAGCACAGATACGCAGTATTTT.

The V call is TRBV12-3 or TRBV12-4, the J call TRBJ2-5, with D maybe TRBD1 (5 bases). Between the trimmed V and J ends, which lost 2 bases and 5 bases, there was a span of 6 bases. The CDR3 loop spans 12 amino acids. The CDR3 bases are TGTGCCAGCAGTTTAAGGGGCGAGACCCAGTACTTC. Its translation is CASSLRGETQYF.

This clone has just one count. The rearrangement uses TRBV6-4 and TRBJ1-1, with TRBD1 matching 9 bases. Germline lookup yields CDR1 MRHNA and CDR2 SNTAGT. Germline trimming cut 5 bases from V and 4 bases from J; bases unmatched to any gene: 5. This CDR3 spans 14 amino acids. Here the CDR3 DNA reads TGTGCCAGCAGTAAAACAGGGGGCGCCACTGAAGCTTTCTTT. It codes for CASSKTGGATEAFF.

The chain combines TRBV6-5 with TRBJ1-6; TRBD1 matches at 9 bases. CDR1 MNHEY and CDR2 SVGAGI come from the germline V gene. V trimming: 3 bases; J trimming: 6 bases; junction bases outside the gene matches: 6. This CDR3 region has 16 residues. The DNA of the CDR3 is TGTGCCAGCAGTTATGGGCCGGGACAGGGTAATTCACCCCTCCACTTT. Its translation: CASSYGPGQGNSPLHF.

V gene TRBV18 combines with J gene TRBJ2-3; 9 bases line up with TRBD2. Germline V gene data show CDR1 as KGHSH and CDR2 as LQKENI. This CDR3 has 18 residues. V shed 1 base and J 3 bases; nucleotides not matched to a gene: 11. Here the CDR3 reads CASSPLPLAGRSTDTQYF. The CDR3 region has the DNA TGTGCCAGCTCACCACTCCCTCTAGCGGGGCGGAGTACAGATACGCAGTATTTT.

This clone was picked up one time. The V gene is TRBV18, the J gene TRBJ1-2; 7 bases are a match to TRBD1. Germline V CDR1 and CDR2: KGHSH, LQKENI. This CDR3 is 12 amino acids long. V lost 5 bases, J lost 7 bases, and 4 bases stayed unmatched. The CDR3 region has the DNA TGTGCCAGCTCATCGACAGGGTCTGGCTACACCTTC. Translating gives CASSSTGSGYTF.

This clone was observed a handful of times. The V call is TRBV19, the J call TRBJ1-2, with TRBD1 identical over 9 bases. The germline V gene has CDR1 LNHDA and CDR2 SQIVND (reference sequence). J gave up 6 bases and V 5 bases, and 16 bases lay outside the gene matches. The CDR3 runs 17 residues. The CDR3: CASSYPIFGQGSNGYTF. DNA for the CDR3: TGTGCCAGTAGTTACCCAATTTTCGGACAGGGGTCAAATGGCTACACCTTC.

The chain joins TRBV5-1 to TRBJ1-1; D unclear. V gave up 0 bases and J gave up 4 bases, with 16 bases separating them. The length of the CDR3 is 16 residues. Germline-derived CDR1 and CDR2 are SGHRS and YFSETQ. Here the CDR3 reads CASSLGVGSTGTEAFF. CDR3 coding DNA: TGCGCCAGCAGCTTGGGGGTCGGTTCTACGGGCACTGAAGCTTTCTTT.